The present T cell receptor beta chain was sequenced within a study of glioma-infiltrating T cells after dendritic cell vaccination. Assay used: immunoSEQ multiplex PCR; TCRdb lists only in-frame clones, some missing. This table holds tens of thousands of clones, 85% found once. There are 15 residues in the CDR3. Germline V gene data show CDR1 as SGHVS and CDR2 as FQNEAQ. Unmatched junction bases numbered 3, after V lost 2 bases and J lost 1 base. Stated time point: after dendritic cell vaccination, including at tumor progression/relapse. PBMC were collected before vaccination, two weeks after the third vaccination, and at progression. This clone was counted only a few times. Its specificity is unknown. Study-wide results and limits: The cohort had few patients with full blood and tumor sets.

The receptor was isolated from a human donor with glioblastoma. The sample was blood, taken after dendritic cell vaccination. The chain couples TRBV7-8 to TRBJ2-3, with TRBD2 identical over 7 bases. The CDR3 DNA sequence: TGTGCCAGCAGCTTAAGGCGGGAGCGCACAGATACGCAGTATTTT. It yields the protein CASSLRRERTDTQYF.